These T cell receptor beta chains were read from a single sample in a study of blood T cell repertoires in COVID-19. This table comes from immunoSEQ multiplex PCR, and its TCRdb copy is limited to in-frame clones, with some not included. This sample has under 300,000 clones, with 81% found just once. The sample comprised peripheral blood. Receptors were obtained from a woman aged 55 to 70 with active or convalescent COVID-19. Both conserved end residues are part of each CDR3. D genes are given only for firm matches. Not all rows give a size; the values are once, few, many and, for expanded clones, a class.

d_gene: -; v_gene: TRBV21-1; j_gene: TRBJ2-7; abundance: -; CDR3aa: CASSLPGHFPEQYF; CDR3nt: TGTGCCAGCAGCCTCCCGGGACACTTTCCCGAGCAGTACTTC
d_gene: TRBD2; v_gene: TRBV7-9; j_gene: TRBJ2-2; abundance: -; CDR3aa: CASSSFGYRTGGPGELFF; CDR3nt: TGTGCCAGCAGCTCTTTCGGGTATCGGACGGGAGGGCCAGGGGAGCTGTTTTTT
d_gene: TRBD1; v_gene: TRBV6-5; j_gene: TRBJ2-7; abundance: -; CDR3aa: CASRGQGLTYEQYF; CDR3nt: TGTGCCAGCAGGGGACAGGGCTTAACCTACGAGCAGTACTTC
d_gene: -; v_gene: TRBV4-2; j_gene: TRBJ1-2; abundance: -; CDR3aa: CASSQGGKTAVRARGYTF; CDR3nt: TGTGCCAGCAGCCAAGGCGGGAAGACAGCCGTCCGGGCTCGCGGCTACACCTTC
d_gene: TRBD2; v_gene: TRBV5-1; j_gene: TRBJ2-2; abundance: -; CDR3aa: CASSYGLAGAGELFF; CDR3nt: TGCGCCAGCAGCTACGGACTAGCAGGAGCCGGGGAGCTGTTTTTT
d_gene: TRBD1; v_gene: TRBV9; j_gene: TRBJ2-7; abundance: -; CDR3aa: CASSVQSGGTKDEQYF; CDR3nt: TGTGCCAGCAGCGTCCAGTCAGGGGGCACAAAGGACGAGCAGTACTTC
d_gene: TRBD1; v_gene: TRBV29-1; j_gene: TRBJ2-7; abundance: -; CDR3aa: CSVEDRDSYYEQYF; CDR3nt: TGCAGCGTTGAAGACCGGGACAGTTACTACGAGCAGTACTTC
d_gene: -; v_gene: TRBV4-1; j_gene: TRBJ1-4; abundance: -; CDR3aa: CASSQSWGATNEKLFF; CDR3nt: TGCGCCAGCAGCCAGTCGTGGGGGGCAACTAATGAAAAACTGTTTTTT
d_gene: TRBD2; v_gene: TRBV27; j_gene: TRBJ2-1; abundance: -; CDR3aa: CASSLGGGSYNEQFF; CDR3nt: TGTGCCAGCAGTTTAGGCGGGGGCTCCTACAATGAGCAGTTCTTC
d_gene: -; v_gene: TRBV4-2; j_gene: TRBJ2-1; abundance: -; CDR3aa: CASSPVGSDHNEQFF; CDR3nt: TGTGCCAGCAGCCCGGTGGGTAGCGACCACAATGAGCAGTTCTTC
d_gene: -; v_gene: TRBV5-1; j_gene: TRBJ2-3; abundance: few; CDR3aa: CASSPMVGLQVVGTDTQYF; CDR3nt: TGCGCCAGCAGCCCAATGGTGGGACTGCAGGTGGTCGGCACAGATACGCAGTATTTT
d_gene: -; v_gene: TRBV19; j_gene: TRBJ2-5; abundance: -; CDR3aa: CASSTIGGETQYF; CDR3nt: TGTGCCAGTAGTACGATCGGTGGAGAGACCCAGTACTTC
d_gene: -; v_gene: TRBV23-1; j_gene: TRBJ1-4; abundance: -; CDR3aa: CASRLDTGTPKVATNEKLFF; CDR3nt: TGCGCCAGCAGGCTGGACACCGGGACACCAAAAGTTGCAACTAATGAAAAACTGTTTTTT